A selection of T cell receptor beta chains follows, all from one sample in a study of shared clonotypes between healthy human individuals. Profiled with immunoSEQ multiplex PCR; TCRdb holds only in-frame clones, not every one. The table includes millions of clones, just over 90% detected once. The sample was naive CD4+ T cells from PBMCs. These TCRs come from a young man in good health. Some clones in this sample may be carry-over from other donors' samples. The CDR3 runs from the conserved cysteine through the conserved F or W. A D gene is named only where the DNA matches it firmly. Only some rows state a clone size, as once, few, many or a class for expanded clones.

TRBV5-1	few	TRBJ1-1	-	CASSVDDTEAFF	TGCGCCAGCAGCGTGGACGACACTGAAGCTTTCTTT
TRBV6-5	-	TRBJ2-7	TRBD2	CASRRLASSYEQYF	TGTGCCAGCAGGCGACTAGCGAGCTCCTACGAGCAGTACTTC
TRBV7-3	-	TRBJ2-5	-	CASSPLGVETQYF	TGTGCCAGCAGCCCCTTGGGTGTGGAGACCCAGTACTTC
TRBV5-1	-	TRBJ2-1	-	CASSLQGEGYNEQFF	TGCGCCAGCAGCTTGCAGGGTGAGGGATACAATGAGCAGTTCTTC
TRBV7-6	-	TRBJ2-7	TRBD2	CASSLVSGSQGEQYF	TGTGCCAGCAGCTTAGTAAGCGGGAGCCAGGGCGAGCAGTACTTC
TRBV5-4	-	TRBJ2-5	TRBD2	CASSPGLAELGETQYF	TGTGCCAGCAGCCCTGGACTAGCGGAATTGGGGGAGACCCAGTACTTC
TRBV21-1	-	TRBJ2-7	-	CASRHRRPYEQYF	TGTGCCAGCAGACACAGGAGACCCTACGAGCAGTACTTC
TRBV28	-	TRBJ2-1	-	CASSRPGDTREQFF	TGTGCCAGCAGCCGCCCCGGGGATACACGGGAGCAGTTCTTC
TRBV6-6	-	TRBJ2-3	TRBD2	CASSSYLAGAGDTQYF	TGTGCCAGCAGTTCGTATCTAGCGGGAGCCGGAGATACGCAGTATTTT
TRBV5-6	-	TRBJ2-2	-	CASSPWLGRNTGELFF	TGTGCCAGCAGCCCCTGGCTAGGGAGGAACACCGGGGAGCTGTTTTTT
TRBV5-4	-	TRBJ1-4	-	CASSAGGTNEKLFF	TGTGCCAGCAGCGCGGGGGGAACTAATGAAAAACTGTTTTTT
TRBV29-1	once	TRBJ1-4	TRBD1	CSAGTANNEKLFF	TGCAGCGCCGGGACAGCCAATAATGAAAAACTGTTTTTT
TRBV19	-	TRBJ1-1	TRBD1	CASSATQGANTEAFF	TGTGCCAGTAGTGCAACTCAGGGGGCAAACACTGAAGCTTTCTTT
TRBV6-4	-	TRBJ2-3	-	CASSHRARYGDTQYF	TGTGCCAGCAGTCACAGGGCCCGTTACGGAGATACGCAGTATTTT
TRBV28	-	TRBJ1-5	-	CASSFYENNQPQHF	TGTGCCAGCAGTTTTTACGAGAACAATCAGCCCCAGCATTTT
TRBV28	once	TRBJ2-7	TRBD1	CASMGTWGTAYEQYF	TGTGCCAGCATGGGTACTTGGGGGACAGCCTACGAGCAGTACTTC
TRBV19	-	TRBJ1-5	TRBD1	CASSSDRGRIDQPQHF	TGTGCCAGTAGTTCCGACAGGGGGCGAATTGATCAGCCCCAGCATTTT
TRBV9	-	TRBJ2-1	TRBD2	CASSRGGSGREQFF	TGTGCCAGCAGCCGAGGCGGGAGTGGGCGGGAGCAGTTCTTC
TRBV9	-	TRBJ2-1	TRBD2	CASSVATSGTNNEQFF	TGTGCCAGCAGCGTAGCGACTAGCGGGACCAACAATGAGCAGTTCTTC
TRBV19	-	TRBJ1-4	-	CASSIWGRDEKLFF	TGTGCCAGTAGTATCTGGGGGCGCGACGAAAAACTGTTTTTT
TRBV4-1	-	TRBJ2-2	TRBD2	CASSPGTLAGGPWDTGELFF	TGCGCCAGCAGTCCGGGAACTCTAGCGGGAGGGCCATGGGACACCGGGGAGCTGTTTTTT
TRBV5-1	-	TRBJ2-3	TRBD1	CASSLAVRTGDTDTQYF	TGCGCCAGCAGCTTGGCCGTTCGGACAGGGGACACAGATACGCAGTATTTT
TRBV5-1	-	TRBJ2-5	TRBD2	CASSQRGETQYF	TGCGCCAGCAGCCAGCGGGGAGAGACCCAGTACTTC
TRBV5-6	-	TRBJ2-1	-	CASSLASTSNEQFF	TGTGCCAGCAGCTTGGCGTCCACCTCCAATGAGCAGTTCTTC
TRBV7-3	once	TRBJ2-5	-	CASSLMGNPEETQYF	TGTGCCAGCAGCTTAATGGGAAACCCGGAAGAGACCCAGTACTTC
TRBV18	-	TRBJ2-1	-	CASSPNLDEQFF	TGTGCCAGCTCACCAAATTTGGATGAGCAGTTCTTC
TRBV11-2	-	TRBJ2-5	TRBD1	CASSGTGYETQYF	TGTGCCAGCAGTGGGACAGGGTATGAGACCCAGTACTTC
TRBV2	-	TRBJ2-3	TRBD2	CASSVGLAGADTQYF	TGTGCCAGCAGTGTCGGACTAGCGGGAGCAGATACGCAGTATTTT
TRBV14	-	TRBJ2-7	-	CASSQPRGEQYF	TGTGCCAGCAGCCAACCGCGGGGCGAGCAGTACTTC
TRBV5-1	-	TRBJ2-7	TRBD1	CASRPRQGRNEQYF	TGCGCCAGCAGACCACGACAGGGGCGTAACGAGCAGTACTTC
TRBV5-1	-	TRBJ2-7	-	CASSFSQGRFNEQYF	TGCGCCAGCAGCTTTTCCCAGGGGAGGTTTAACGAGCAGTACTTC
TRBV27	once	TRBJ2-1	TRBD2	CASSPPAGGPWNEQFF	TGTGCCAGCAGTCCCCCCGCGGGAGGGCCGTGGAATGAGCAGTTCTTC
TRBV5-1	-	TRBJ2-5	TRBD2	CASSIGTSGAGETQYF	TGCGCCAGCAGCATAGGGACTAGCGGCGCGGGTGAGACCCAGTACTTC
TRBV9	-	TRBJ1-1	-	CASSVGQGNTEAFF	TGTGCCAGCAGCGTAGGTCAGGGGAACACTGAAGCTTTCTTT
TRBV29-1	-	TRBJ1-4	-	CSGGSGAGDEKLFF	TGCAGCGGCGGAAGTGGGGCAGGGGATGAAAAACTGTTTTTT
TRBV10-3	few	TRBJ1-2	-	CAITGPTYGYTF	TGTGCCATCACTGGTCCTACCTATGGCTACACCTTC
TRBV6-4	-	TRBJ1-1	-	CASSDSKAGRNRAEAFF	TGTGCCAGCAGTGACTCGAAGGCTGGCAGAAATAGGGCTGAAGCTTTCTTT
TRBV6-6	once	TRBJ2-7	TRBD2	CASKPTSGFVRAEQYF	TGTGCCAGCAAACCGACTAGCGGCTTTGTTCGTGCCGAGCAGTACTTC
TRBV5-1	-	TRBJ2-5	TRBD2	CASNDPAGSGVETQYF	TGCGCCAGCAACGACCCAGCGGGAAGTGGGGTAGAGACCCAGTACTTC
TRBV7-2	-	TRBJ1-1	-	CASSLGGRNTEAFF	TGTGCCAGCAGCTTAGGCGGGAGGAACACTGAAGCTTTCTTT
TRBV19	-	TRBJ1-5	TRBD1	CASRGQGVNQPQHF	TGTGCCAGTAGGGGTCAGGGGGTCAATCAGCCCCAGCATTTT
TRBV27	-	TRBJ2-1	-	CASSDTQGWSSYNEQFF	TGTGCCAGCAGCGACACTCAGGGCTGGAGCTCCTACAATGAGCAGTTCTTC
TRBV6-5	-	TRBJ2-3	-	CASKGSIHRDTQYF	TGTGCCAGCAAAGGGAGTATACACAGGGATACGCAGTATTTT
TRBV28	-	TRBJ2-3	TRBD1	CASTLGGQGTDTQYF	TGTGCCAGCACCCTTGGGGGACAGGGCACAGATACGCAGTATTTT
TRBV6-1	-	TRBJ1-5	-	CASSERTAYSNQPQHF	TGTGCCAGCAGTGAGAGGACGGCCTATAGCAATCAGCCCCAGCATTTT
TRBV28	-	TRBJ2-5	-	CASSLATGGQETQYF	TGTGCCAGCAGTCTGGCCACTGGGGGACAAGAGACCCAGTACTTC
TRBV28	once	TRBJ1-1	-	CASSLQGYEAFF	TGTGCCAGCAGTTTACAGGGGTATGAGGCTTTCTTT
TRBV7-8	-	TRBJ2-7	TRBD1	CASSSPGTGGSYF	TGTGCCAGCAGCTCACCCGGGACAGGGGGATCGTACTTC